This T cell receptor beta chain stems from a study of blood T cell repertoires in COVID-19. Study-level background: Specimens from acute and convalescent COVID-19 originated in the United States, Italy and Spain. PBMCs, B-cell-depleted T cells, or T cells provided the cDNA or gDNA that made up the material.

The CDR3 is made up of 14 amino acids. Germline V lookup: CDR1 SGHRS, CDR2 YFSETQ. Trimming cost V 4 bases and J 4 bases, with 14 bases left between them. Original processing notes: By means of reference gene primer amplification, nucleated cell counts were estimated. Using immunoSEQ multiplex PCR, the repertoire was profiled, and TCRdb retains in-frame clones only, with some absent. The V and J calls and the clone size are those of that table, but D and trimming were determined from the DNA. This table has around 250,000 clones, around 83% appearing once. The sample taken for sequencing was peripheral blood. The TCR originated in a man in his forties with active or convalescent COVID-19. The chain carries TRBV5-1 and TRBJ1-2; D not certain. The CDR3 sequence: CASSPGEGGYGYTF. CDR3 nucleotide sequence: TGCGCCAGCAGCCCCGGGGAGGGAGGCTATGGCTACACCTTC.